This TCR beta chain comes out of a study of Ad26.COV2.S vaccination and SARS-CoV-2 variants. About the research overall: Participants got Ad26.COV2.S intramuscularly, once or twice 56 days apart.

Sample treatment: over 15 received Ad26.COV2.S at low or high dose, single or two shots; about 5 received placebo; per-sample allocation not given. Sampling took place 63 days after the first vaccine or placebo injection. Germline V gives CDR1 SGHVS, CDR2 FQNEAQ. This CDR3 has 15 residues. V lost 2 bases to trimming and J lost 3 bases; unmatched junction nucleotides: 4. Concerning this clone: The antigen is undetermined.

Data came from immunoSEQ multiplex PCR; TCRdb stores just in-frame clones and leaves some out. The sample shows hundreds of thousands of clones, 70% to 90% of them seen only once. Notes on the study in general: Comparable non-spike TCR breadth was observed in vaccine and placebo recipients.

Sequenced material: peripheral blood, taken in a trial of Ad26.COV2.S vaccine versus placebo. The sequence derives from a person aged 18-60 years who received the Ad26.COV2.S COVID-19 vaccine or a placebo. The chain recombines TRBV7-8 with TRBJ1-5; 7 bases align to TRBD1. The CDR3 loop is CASSLTGANNQPQHF. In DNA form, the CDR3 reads TGTGCCAGCAGCTTAACAGGGGCGAACAATCAGCCCCAGCATTTT.